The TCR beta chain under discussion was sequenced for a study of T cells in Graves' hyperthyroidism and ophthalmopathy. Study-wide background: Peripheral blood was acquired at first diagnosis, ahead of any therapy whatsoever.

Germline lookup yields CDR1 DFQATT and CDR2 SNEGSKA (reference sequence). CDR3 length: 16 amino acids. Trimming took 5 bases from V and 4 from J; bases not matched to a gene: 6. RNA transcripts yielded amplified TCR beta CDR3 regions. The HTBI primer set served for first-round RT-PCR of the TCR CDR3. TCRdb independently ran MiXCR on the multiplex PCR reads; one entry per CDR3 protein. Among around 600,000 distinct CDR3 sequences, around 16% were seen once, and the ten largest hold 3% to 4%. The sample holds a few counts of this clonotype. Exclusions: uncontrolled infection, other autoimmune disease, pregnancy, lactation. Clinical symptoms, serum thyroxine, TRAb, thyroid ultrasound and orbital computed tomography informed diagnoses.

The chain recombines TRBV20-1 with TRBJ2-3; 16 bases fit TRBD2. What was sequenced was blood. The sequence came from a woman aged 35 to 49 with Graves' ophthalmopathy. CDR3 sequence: CSASGTSGGAADTQYF. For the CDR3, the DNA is TGCAGTGCTTCCGGGACTAGCGGGGGGGCCGCAGATACGCAGTATTTT.